The entry that follows covers one T cell receptor (beta chain) sequence. Indicated treatment: treatment-naive control, cytoreductive nephrectomy. The data originate from a study of radiation and T cells in renal cell carcinoma. The length of the CDR3 is 16 residues. J lost 3 bases, V lost 6 bases, and 11 bases had no gene match. CDR1 and CDR2 from the germline V gene are KGHSH and LQKENI. Only in-frame clones appear in the TCRdb table, and some are missing; sequencing was by immunoSEQ multiplex PCR. The table shows roughly 21,000 clones, with 45% to 70% occurring only once. The clonotype was recovered from a human donor with renal cell carcinoma. The chain has TRBV18 and TRBJ2-7, with 10 positions matching TRBD1. The sequencing used tumor tissue, collected from a patient whose treatment was nephrectomy without radiotherapy. The CDR3 region has the DNA TGTGCCAGCTCCCGAGATTCGGACAGGGGGATCTACGAGCAGTACTTC. Protein product: CASSRDSDRGIYEQYF.